The 28 T cell receptor beta chains below were found in one sample sequenced in a study of T-cell reconstitution after alpha-beta-depleted transplantation in children. The library targeted TCRbeta and was prepared with unique molecular identifiers. TCRdb redid the calling of the PCR reads with MiXCR, one entry per CDR3 protein. This sample has a few hundred thousand distinct CDR3 sequences, with over 20% found just once. This specimen consisted of PBMCs from the stem cell graft donor, obtained from the stem cell graft. The receptors stem from a human donor who donated a stem cell graft to a child with acute myeloid leukemia.

This chain joins TRBV7-9 and TRBJ2-7; 11 positions match TRBD1. With V trimmed by 5 bases and J by 4 bases, 10 bases remained unmatched. This CDR3 has 16 amino acids. Germline assignment: CDR1 SEHNR and CDR2 FQNEAQ (reference sequence). The CDR3 loop is CASSPAWTGGMYEQYF. CDR3 bases: TGTGCCAGCAGCCCTGCCTGGACAGGGGGCATGTACGAGCAGTACTTC. The whole variable domain, remainder taken from reference TRBV7-9 and TRBJ2-7, is DTGVSQNPRHKITKRGQNVTFRCDPISEHNRLYWYRQTLGQGPEFLTYFQNEAQLEKSRLLSDRFSAERPKGSFSTLEIQRTEQGDSAMYLCASSPAWTGGMYEQYFGPGTRLTVT.

This clonotype turned up a few times. The rearrangement joins TRBV20-1 to TRBJ2-3; tentative D call: TRBD2 (6 bases). Germline lookup yields CDR1 DFQATT and CDR2 SNEGSKA (reference sequence). This CDR3 region has 14 residues. V lost 4 bases and J 1 base, leaving 12 bases between the germline ends. CDR3: CSANPIAGTDTQYF. The CDR3 DNA sequence: TGCAGTGCTAATCCGATAGCGGGCACAGATACGCAGTATTTT.

This clonotype was seen many times. The CDR3 DNA sequence: TGCAGCGGCGGACCAATCGGTGAGCAGTTCTTC. It specifies CSGGPIGEQFF. The chain links TRBV29-1 to TRBJ2-1; no clear D gene. CDR3 length: 11 amino acids. V was shortened by 7 bases and J by 9 bases, with 13 bases between the two germline ends. In germline, CDR1 is SQVTM, CDR2 ANQGSEA.

This rearrangement joins TRBV10-3 to TRBJ2-3, with a weak D call TRBD2 (5 bases). The CDR3 consists of 15 residues. Trimming cost V 4 bases and J 4 bases, with 15 bases left between them. The germline CDR1 and CDR2 sequences are ENHRY and SYGVKD. The DNA of the CDR3 is TGTGCCATCAGTGGTCAACTAGAAGGCGCAGATACGCAGTATTTT. Amino acid sequence: CAISGQLEGADTQYF.

This clonotype came up a few times. The CDR3 bases are TGTGCCAGCAGCTCCCAGTTGGGGGGGCCCTACGAGCAGTACTTC. This translates into CASSSQLGGPYEQYF. The V call is TRBV7-2, the J call TRBJ2-7; D may be TRBD2 (7 bases). The CDR3 sequence is 15 residues long. Trimming cost V 4 bases and J 2 bases, with 15 bases left between them. Germline V gives CDR1 SGHTA, CDR2 FQGNSA.

This clonotype appeared many times. This chain connects TRBV5-4 to TRBJ1-2; D call uncertain. The CDR3 totals 13 residues. Germline V gene data show CDR1 as SGHNT and CDR2 as YYREEE (reference sequence). V lost 4 bases to trimming and J lost 0 bases, with 7 bases between them. The CDR3 DNA reads TGTGCCAGCAGCATTGACACTAACTATGGCTACACCTTC. It is translated as CASSIDTNYGYTF.

The CDR3 DNA reads TGTGCCACCAGTGATTCAGGGGGGCGCTCCTACAATGAGCAGTTCTTC. Translation gives CATSDSGGRSYNEQFF. J is TRBJ2-1 and V is TRBV24-1; the D gene is possibly TRBD1 (7 bases). CDR1 KGHDR and CDR2 SFDVKD come from the germline V gene. The CDR3 sequence is 16 residues long. The V end was cut by 2 bases, the J end by 0 bases, with 10 bases between.

The V and J genes are TRBV5-1 and TRBJ2-2; 16 nucleotides match TRBD2. The CDR3 has 20 residues. The germline gives CDR1 SGHRS, CDR2 YFSETQ. J was trimmed by 4 bases and V by 3 bases; bases with no gene match: 12. The CDR3 here is CASSSQPGLAGGPSTGELFF. For the CDR3, the DNA is TGCGCCAGCAGCTCCCAGCCGGGACTAGCGGGAGGGCCGAGCACCGGGGAGCTGTTTTTT.

The gene calls are TRBV6-1 and TRBJ2-2; D could derive from TRBD1 or TRBD2 (6 bases each). The CDR3 extends over 15 amino acids. CDR1 MNHNS and CDR2 SASEGT come from the germline V gene. The V and J ends lost 6 bases and 0 bases respectively, with 11 bases between them. CDR3 sequence reads: CASRRGHANTGELFF. The DNA of the CDR3 is TGTGCCAGCAGACGGGGGCACGCGAACACCGGGGAGCTGTTTTTT.

This clonotype showed up just a few times. This chain joins TRBV27 and TRBJ2-2; D possibly uses TRBD1 or TRBD2 (6 bases each). Germline CDR1 reads MNHEY; CDR2 reads SMNVEV (reference sequence). The germline V and J ends were trimmed by 5 bases and 10 bases, with 17 bases remaining between them. The CDR3 is made up of 14 amino acids. The CDR3 here is CASSMYRGREELFF. The DNA for the CDR3 is TGTGCCAGCAGTATGTACCGGGGGCGCGAGGAGCTGTTTTTT.

This clonotype was recorded a few times. The genes are TRBV25-1 and TRBJ2-5; D may be TRBD2 (6 bases). The V end lost 7 bases, the J end lost 3 bases, and 18 bases lay between the germline ends. The CDR3 runs to 15 residues. Per germline, CDR1 MGHDK and CDR2 SYGVNS. CDR3 protein: CASTPEGLGKETQYF. The DNA of the CDR3 is TGTGCCAGCACGCCGGAGGGCCTGGGTAAAGAGACCCAGTACTTC.

The genes are TRBV6-1 and TRBJ2-3; D uncertain. The V gene's germline CDR1 is MNHNS and CDR2 SASEGT. With 6 bases removed from V and 6 bases from J, the gap between germline ends came to 16 bases. The CDR3 is made up of 14 amino acids. This CDR3 reads CASSRPTSSDTQYF. CDR3 coding DNA: TGTGCCAGCAGCCGTCCGACGAGTTCGGATACGCAGTATTTT.

The rearrangement uses TRBV24-1 and TRBJ2-2; D gene uncertain. In germline, CDR1 is KGHDR, CDR2 SFDVKD. This CDR3 comprises 11 residues. V was cut by 10 bases and J by 5 bases, with 7 bases left in between. The CDR3 protein is CATQKTGELFF. In DNA form, the CDR3 reads TGTGCCACACAGAAGACCGGGGAGCTGTTTTTT.

This clonotype was picked up a small number of times. The chain employs TRBV20-1 and TRBJ2-1; 10 positions match TRBD2. The CDR3 extends over 17 amino acids. Germline V lookup: CDR1 DFQATT, CDR2 SNEGSKA (reference sequence). Trimming cost V 1 base and J 9 bases; bases outside gene matches: 15. The CDR3 nucleotides read TGCAGTGCTAGAGTAGGTTCAGGGCTAGCGGGAGTAGGTGAGCAGTTCTTC. This translates into CSARVGSGLAGVGEQFF.

This clonotype was counted between two and nine times. V and J are TRBV6-4 and TRBJ2-2; the D gene is possibly TRBD2 (6 bases). V lost 6 bases and J 2 bases, leaving 16 bases between the germline ends. CDR1 and CDR2 from the germline V gene are MRHNA and SNTAGT. CDR3 size: 16 residues. CDR3 loop: CASSVLFGRNTGELFF. The CDR3 bases are TGTGCCAGCAGCGTTCTATTCGGGAGAAACACCGGGGAGCTGTTTTTT.

The chain couples TRBV20-1 to TRBJ2-5; 11 positions match TRBD2. The CDR3 consists of 15 residues. V gave up 0 bases and J gave up 4 bases; unmatched junction bases: 4. Germline lookup yields CDR1 DFQATT and CDR2 SNEGSKA (reference sequence). The CDR3 DNA follows: TGCAGTGCTAGAGAACTAGCGGGAGTAGGAGAGACCCAGTACTTC. Translated, it gives CSARELAGVGETQYF.

In its sample, this clonotype was seen a few times. The chain couples TRBV20-1 to TRBJ1-5, with D unclear. V was trimmed by 0 bases and J by 4 bases, leaving 13 bases between them. CDR1 and CDR2 (germline): DFQATT, SNEGSKA (reference sequence). CDR3 size: 15 residues. CDR3 coding DNA: TGCAGTGCTAGAGATAGGTCCCGTCCAAATCAGCCCCAGCATTTT. Protein sequence: CSARDRSRPNQPQHF.

The J gene is TRBJ2-2, the V gene TRBV6-1; perhaps TRBD1 as D (5 bases). This CDR3 is built from 16 residues. Germline CDR1 is MNHNS and CDR2 is SASEGT. V lost 6 bases and J lost 7, with 21 bases in between. The CDR3 reads CASRQTGPSGIGELFF. The DNA of the CDR3 is TGTGCCAGCAGGCAAACCGGGCCCTCAGGGATCGGGGAGCTGTTTTTT.

The chain links TRBV28 to TRBJ1-5; D is ambiguous. CDR1 is MDHEN, CDR2 SYDVKM, per germline. Between the trimmed V and J ends, which lost 6 bases and 9 bases, there was a span of 12 bases. This CDR3 has 12 amino acids. The DNA for the CDR3 is TGTGCCAGCAGCTCACCCCGTCGGCCCCAGCATTTT. It yields the protein CASSSPRRPQHF.

The chain couples TRBV12-3 or TRBV12-4 to TRBJ2-2, with D possibly matching TRBD2 (5 bases). The CDR3 has 16 amino acids. Trimming took off 6 bases at V and 2 bases at J, with 16 bases between the two ends. CDR3 region: CASSGYQEVNTGELFF. The CDR3 DNA sequence: TGTGCCAGCAGCGGTTACCAGGAGGTAAACACCGGGGAGCTGTTTTTT.

This sequence joins TRBV28 and TRBJ2-7, with no clear D. With 6 bases removed from V and 7 bases from J, the gap between germline ends came to 10 bases. The CDR3 has 11 residues. Germline CDR1 reads MDHEN; CDR2 reads SYDVKM. CDR3 sequence reads: CASRLLSEQYF. DNA of the CDR3: TGTGCCAGCAGACTCCTTTCGGAGCAGTACTTC.

This clonotype appeared many times. The chain employs TRBV20-1 and TRBJ1-4; 7 bases agree with TRBD1. Per the germline V gene, CDR1 is DFQATT and CDR2 is SNEGSKA (reference sequence). V shed 0 bases, J shed 3 bases, and the junction held 1 base outside the gene matches. This CDR3 has 14 residues. The CDR3 DNA is TGCAGTGCTAGAGAAGGGACAGCTAATGAAAAACTGTTTTTT. Its protein is CSAREGTANEKLFF.

This clonotype was seen a single time. A junction boundary mismatches the germline segment, possibly from a read error. This chain links TRBV18 with TRBJ2-1; 9 bases fit TRBD1. CDR1 is KGHSH and CDR2 is LQKENI in the germline V gene. CDR3 length: 13 amino acids. The CDR3, as DNA: TGTGCCAGCTCACCATTAAGAGGACAGGGGTCCCTCTTC. The encoded protein is CASSPLRGQGSLF.

The chain couples TRBV5-1 to TRBJ2-7; 10 positions agree with TRBD1. Germline CDR1 is SGHRS and CDR2 is YFSETQ. The CDR3 totals 17 residues. V lost 0 bases to trimming and J lost 6 bases; unmatched junction nucleotides: 12. CDR3 protein: CASSLAPPGDRGSEQYF. In nucleotides, the CDR3 is TGCGCCAGCAGCTTGGCACCGCCGGGGGACAGGGGATCCGAGCAGTACTTC.

The rearrangement uses TRBV24-1 and TRBJ2-3; TRBD2 matches 10 bases. Trimming took 3 bases from V and 0 from J; bases not matched to a gene: 5. In germline, CDR1 is KGHDR, CDR2 SFDVKD. This CDR3 has 17 residues. CDR3 amino acids: CATSDPGLAASTDTQYF. In DNA form, the CDR3 reads TGTGCCACCAGTGATCCAGGACTAGCGGCTAGCACAGATACGCAGTATTTT.

This chain links TRBV29-1 with TRBJ1-1; 8 positions agree with TRBD1. V shed 7 bases, J shed 5 bases, and the junction held 9 bases outside the gene matches. Per the germline V gene, CDR1 is SQVTM and CDR2 is ANQGSEA. The CDR3 extends over 13 amino acids. CDR3 sequence reads: CSDRGQGRTEAFF. DNA of the CDR3: TGCAGCGACCGTGGACAGGGTAGGACTGAAGCTTTCTTT.

This clonotype was seen repeatedly, ten times or more. The genes are TRBV29-1 and TRBJ2-7; D might be TRBD2 (5 bases). CDR3 size: 15 residues. Germline V lookup: CDR1 SQVTM, CDR2 ANQGSEA. Trimming stripped 4 bases from V and 0 bases from J, with 16 bases between. The CDR3 here is CSVASRASHSYEQYF. The CDR3 bases are TGCAGCGTTGCTTCGCGGGCTAGCCACTCCTACGAGCAGTACTTC.

This chain links TRBV7-3 with TRBJ2-1, with 7 bases identical to TRBD2. Germline CDR1 reads SGHTA; CDR2 reads FQGTGA. This CDR3 is built from 14 residues. The ends lost 1 base at V and 8 bases at J; junction bases unmatched: 5. The CDR3 protein is CASSLSGSSDEQFF. CDR3 bases: TGTGCCAGCAGCTTAAGCGGGAGCTCAGATGAGCAGTTCTTC. The variable domain in full, with the rest retrieved from reference TRBV7-3 and TRBJ2-1, is GAGVSQTPSNKVTEKGKYVELRCDPISGHTALYWYRQSLGQGPEFLIYFQGTGAADDSGLPNDRFFAVRPEGSVSTLKIQRTERGDSAVYLCASSLSGSSDEQFFGPGTRLTVL.